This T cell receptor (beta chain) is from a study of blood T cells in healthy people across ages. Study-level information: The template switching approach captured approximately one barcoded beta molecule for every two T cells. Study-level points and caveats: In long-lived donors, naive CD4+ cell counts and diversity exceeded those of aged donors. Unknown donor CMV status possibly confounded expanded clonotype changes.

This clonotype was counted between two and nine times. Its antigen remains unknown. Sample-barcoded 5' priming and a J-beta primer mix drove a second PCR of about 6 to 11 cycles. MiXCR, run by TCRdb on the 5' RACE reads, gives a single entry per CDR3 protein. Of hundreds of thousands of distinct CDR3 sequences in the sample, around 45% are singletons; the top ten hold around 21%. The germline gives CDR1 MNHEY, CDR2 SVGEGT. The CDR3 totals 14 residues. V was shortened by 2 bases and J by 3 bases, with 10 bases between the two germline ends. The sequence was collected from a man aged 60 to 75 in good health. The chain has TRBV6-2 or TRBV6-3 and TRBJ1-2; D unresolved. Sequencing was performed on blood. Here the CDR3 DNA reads TGTGCCAGCAGTTACCGGAGTAGAGACTATGGCTACACCTTC. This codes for CASSYRSRDYGYTF.